This T cell receptor (beta chain) was obtained from a study of blood T cell repertoires in COVID-19. Overall study: PBMCs, B-cell-depleted T cells, or T cells were the source of the cDNA or gDNA that made up the material.

Authors' data handling: Counts of nucleated cells, estimated from reference gene primer amplification, were obtained. Produced via immunoSEQ multiplex PCR; TCRdb's table is partial and in-frame only. The DNA was the basis for D and trimming; V, J and clone size are from that table. The sample includes a few hundred thousand clones, just under 90% of them seen just once. The V gene lost 1 base and the J gene lost 5 bases, with 7 bases spanning the gap. The CDR3 length is 13 residues. Germline V gene lookup returns CDR1 LGHDT and CDR2 YNNKEL (reference sequence). The cohort comprised adults aged about 18 to 100 years residing in 20 to 30 US areas. Resolution of symptoms, clearance, or two negative PCRs was present in recovered Cohort 3 donors.

This TCR derives from a woman between 50 and 59 years old who had recovered from COVID-19. The chain employs TRBV3-1 (or the pseudogene TRBV3-2) and TRBJ2-3; D remains unclear. The sequenced sample consisted of PBMCs or T cells enriched from blood (not recorded which). The CDR3 region is CASSQGFGDTQYF. CDR3 sequence (DNA): TGTGCCAGCAGCCAAGGTTTCGGAGATACGCAGTATTTT.